These T cell receptor beta chains were read from a single sample in a study of tumor and adjacent non-tumor tissue in lung cancer. Via MiXCR, TCRdb re-called the multiplex PCR reads, giving one row per CDR3 protein. The table records 60,000 to 90,000 distinct CDR3 sequences, under 80% of them present only once. Sequencing input: lung tumor tissue. Every receptor here comes from a woman between 45 and 65 years old with non-small cell lung cancer. Each CDR3 is given with its conserved first and last residue. Fields, in order: CDR3 length, J gene, clone size, V gene, D gene, CDR3 DNA, CDR3 protein. The D gene is left open where the match is weak. Size is stated for part of the rows, as once, few or many counts, or as a class when the clone is expanded.

cdr3_length: 15; j_call: TRBJ2-1; clone_size: .; v_call: TRBV11-2; d_call: TRBD2; cdr3_nt: TGTGCCGACAGCTTAGAAGCTAGCGGGAGGGCTGATCAGTTCTTC; cdr3_aa: CADSLEASGRADQFF
cdr3_length: 15; j_call: TRBJ2-7; clone_size: .; v_call: TRBV5-5; d_call: .; cdr3_nt: TGTGCCAGCAGCTCAACCCTAGGACAGTGCTACGAGCAGTACTTC; cdr3_aa: CASSSTLGQCYEQYF
cdr3_length: 16; j_call: TRBJ2-1; clone_size: many; v_call: TRBV7-9; d_call: .; cdr3_nt: TGTGCCAGCAGCCAATTCGACTTGGTTGCGGGCAATGAGCAGTTCTTC; cdr3_aa: CASSQFDLVAGNEQFF
cdr3_length: 14; j_call: TRBJ2-1; clone_size: .; v_call: TRBV11-2; d_call: .; cdr3_nt: TGTGCCAGCAGTTTCAAGCGGGTGTACTGTGAGCAGTTCTTC; cdr3_aa: CASSFKRVYCEQFF
cdr3_length: 13; j_call: TRBJ2-7; clone_size: .; v_call: TRBV10-1; d_call: .; cdr3_nt: TGTACCAGCAGTGAGGTCCCCGGCTACGAGCAGTACTTC; cdr3_aa: CTSSEVPGYEQYF
cdr3_length: 16; j_call: TRBJ2-7; clone_size: .; v_call: TRBV4-2; d_call: .; cdr3_nt: TGTGCCAGCAGCCATGCAGTAGAGGCAATCCCCTACGAGCAGTATTTC; cdr3_aa: CASSHAVEAIPYEQYF
cdr3_length: 14; j_call: TRBJ2-3; clone_size: .; v_call: TRBV29-1; d_call: TRBD2; cdr3_nt: TGTAGCGTTGGGCCACCCGGGGGGTCTGATACGCAGTATTTT; cdr3_aa: CSVGPPGGSDTQYF
cdr3_length: 14; j_call: TRBJ2-3; clone_size: .; v_call: TRBV11-2; d_call: .; cdr3_nt: .; cdr3_aa: CASSFGTGTDTQCF
cdr3_length: 14; j_call: TRBJ2-1; clone_size: .; v_call: TRBV11-2; d_call: .; cdr3_nt: TGTACAAGCAGCTTTGGCAGTGCCAACAATGAGCAGTTCTTC; cdr3_aa: CTSSFGSANNEQFF
cdr3_length: 16; j_call: TRBJ2-1; clone_size: .; v_call: TRBV4-2; d_call: TRBD2; cdr3_nt: TGTACCAACAGCCAAGAGGCGGGAGACCCCTACAATGAGCAGTTCTTC; cdr3_aa: CTNSQEAGDPYNEQFF
cdr3_length: 14; j_call: TRBJ2-7; clone_size: .; v_call: TRBV11-2; d_call: .; cdr3_nt: TGTGCCAGCAGCTGCGAGGGGCCCTCCTACGAGCAGTACTTC; cdr3_aa: CASSCEGPSYEQYF
cdr3_length: 14; j_call: TRBJ2-5; clone_size: once; v_call: TRBV10-3; d_call: TRBD1; cdr3_nt: TGTGCCATCAGTACGGGACAGGGAGGGGAGACCTATTACTTC; cdr3_aa: CAISTGQGGETYYF
cdr3_length: 15; j_call: TRBJ2-3; clone_size: .; v_call: TRBV5-5; d_call: .; cdr3_nt: TGTGTCAGCACCCAAGGGGGGAGTGCCACAGATACGCAGTATTTT; cdr3_aa: CVSTQGGSATDTQYF
cdr3_length: 16; j_call: TRBJ2-1; clone_size: .; v_call: TRBV5-4; d_call: TRBD2; cdr3_nt: TGTACCAGCAGCCATAATAGCGGGACTTCGTGGAATGAGCAGTTCTTC; cdr3_aa: CTSSHNSGTSWNEQFF
cdr3_length: 13; j_call: TRBJ2-7; clone_size: few; v_call: TRBV10-2; d_call: TRBD2; cdr3_nt: TGCACCAGCACTAGCGGTAGCTCCTACGGGCAGTATTTC; cdr3_aa: CTSTSGSSYGQYF
cdr3_length: 12; j_call: TRBJ1-2; clone_size: many; v_call: TRBV6-5; d_call: .; cdr3_nt: TGTGCCAGCAGACCACGGACAGCTGGCTACACCTTC; cdr3_aa: CASRPRTAGYTF
cdr3_length: 14; j_call: TRBJ2-2; clone_size: .; v_call: TRBV5-1; d_call: .; cdr3_nt: TGCGCAAGCACCTTGGGGGCGGTCACCGGGGAGCTGTTTTTT; cdr3_aa: CASTLGAVTGELFF
cdr3_length: 16; j_call: TRBJ2-1; clone_size: .; v_call: TRBV4-2; d_call: TRBD2; cdr3_nt: TGTGCCAGTAGCCAAATCCGGGACTACAAAAACAATGAGCAGTTCTTC; cdr3_aa: CASSQIRDYKNNEQFF
cdr3_length: 11; j_call: TRBJ1-6; clone_size: .; v_call: TRBV28; d_call: .; cdr3_nt: TGTGTCAGCAGTTATAATTCACCCCTCAACTTT; cdr3_aa: CVSSYNSPLNF
cdr3_length: 14; j_call: TRBJ2-2; clone_size: large; v_call: TRBV11-2; d_call: .; cdr3_nt: TGTGCCAGCGGCTATACTAGAGACACCGGGGAGCTGTTTTTT; cdr3_aa: CASGYTRDTGELFF
cdr3_length: 12; j_call: TRBJ1-4; clone_size: .; v_call: TRBV7-8; d_call: .; cdr3_nt: TGTGCCAGCAGCCGGTCCTGGGAGAAACTGTTTTTT; cdr3_aa: CASSRSWEKLFF
cdr3_length: 15; j_call: TRBJ2-1; clone_size: medium-sized; v_call: TRBV6-1; d_call: TRBD1; cdr3_nt: TGTGCCAGCTCCCATCCGGGACAGGGAGGCAATGAGCAGTTCTTC; cdr3_aa: CASSHPGQGGNEQFF
cdr3_length: 17; j_call: TRBJ2-1; clone_size: .; v_call: TRBV10-3; d_call: .; cdr3_nt: TGTGCCATCAGTGAGTCGGGCAGGGGCCGGGATTACAGTGAGCTGTTCTTC; cdr3_aa: CAISESGRGRDYSELFF
cdr3_length: 16; j_call: TRBJ1-1; clone_size: .; v_call: TRBV7-6; d_call: TRBD1; cdr3_nt: TGTGCCAGCAACATTTCAGGGGGAAGGATGAACACTGAAGCTTTCTTT; cdr3_aa: CASNISGGRMNTEAFF
cdr3_length: 12; j_call: TRBJ2-7; clone_size: .; v_call: TRBV29-1; d_call: .; cdr3_nt: TGCAGCGTTGATTCCAGCCTCGACGAGCAGTACTTC; cdr3_aa: CSVDSSLDEQYF
cdr3_length: 17; j_call: TRBJ1-4; clone_size: once; v_call: TRBV6-5; d_call: TRBD1; cdr3_nt: TGTACCAGCAGCCATCTTAATCCAGGGGGCTCTAATAAGAAACTGTTTTTT; cdr3_aa: CTSSHLNPGGSNKKLFF
cdr3_length: 18; j_call: TRBJ2-5; clone_size: .; v_call: TRBV10-2; d_call: TRBD2; cdr3_nt: TGCGCCAGCCGAAAGAGCTTCAGGACTAGCGGGGTCGAAGAGACCCAGTACTTC; cdr3_aa: CASRKSFRTSGVEETQYF
cdr3_length: 13; j_call: TRBJ2-3; clone_size: many; v_call: TRBV5-1; d_call: .; cdr3_nt: TGCGCCAGCAATCCGGGATCATCCGATATGCAGTATTTT; cdr3_aa: CASNPGSSDMQYF
cdr3_length: 13; j_call: TRBJ2-3; clone_size: .; v_call: TRBV29-1; d_call: TRBD1; cdr3_nt: TGCAGCCTTTGGACAGGGGCTGCAGTTACGCATTATTTT; cdr3_aa: CSLWTGAAVTHYF
cdr3_length: 14; j_call: TRBJ2-1; clone_size: few; v_call: TRBV24-1; d_call: TRBD2; cdr3_nt: TGCGCCACCAGTGACTCACTAGCGGGGGATGGGCAGTTCTTC; cdr3_aa: CATSDSLAGDGQFF
cdr3_length: 13; j_call: TRBJ2-7; clone_size: .; v_call: TRBV20-1; d_call: TRBD2; cdr3_nt: TGCAGTGCGGGGACTACCTTTTCCTACGAGCAGTACTTC; cdr3_aa: CSAGTTFSYEQYF
cdr3_length: 13; j_call: TRBJ2-1; clone_size: .; v_call: TRBV6-5; d_call: .; cdr3_nt: TGTGGCTCCGGGGAGGCAGGGAACAATGAGCAGTTCTTC; cdr3_aa: CGSGEAGNNEQFF
cdr3_length: 17; j_call: TRBJ2-2; clone_size: .; v_call: TRBV10-2; d_call: .; cdr3_nt: TGCGCCAGCAGTGAGGGGATGGGACCGCTGAACACCGCGGAGCTGTTTTTT; cdr3_aa: CASSEGMGPLNTAELFF
cdr3_length: 13; j_call: TRBJ1-1; clone_size: .; v_call: TRBV29-1; d_call: .; cdr3_nt: TGCAGCTTCGCATGGAGCGACGAGGCTGAAGCTTTCTTT; cdr3_aa: CSFAWSDEAEAFF
cdr3_length: 14; j_call: TRBJ2-7; clone_size: few; v_call: TRBV18; d_call: TRBD1; cdr3_nt: TGTGCCAGCTCACCGCAGGGACAGGGGGGGGAGCAGTACTTC; cdr3_aa: CASSPQGQGGEQYF
cdr3_length: 12; j_call: TRBJ2-2; clone_size: .; v_call: TRBV20-1; d_call: .; cdr3_nt: TGCAGTGCTACGGGGTACATCGGGGAGCTGTTTTTC; cdr3_aa: CSATGYIGELFF
cdr3_length: 15; j_call: TRBJ1-2; clone_size: .; v_call: TRBV5-6; d_call: TRBD1; cdr3_nt: TGTGCCAGCAGCGCTGGCATGGGACAGGGCTATGGCTACACCTTC; cdr3_aa: CASSAGMGQGYGYTF
cdr3_length: 14; j_call: TRBJ2-5; clone_size: once; v_call: TRBV12-3/TRBV12-4; d_call: TRBD2; cdr3_nt: TGTGCCAGCAGTTTCCCAGAAGGGAGGGAGACACGGTACTTC; cdr3_aa: CASSFPEGRETRYF
cdr3_length: 17; j_call: TRBJ2-1; clone_size: .; v_call: TRBV11-2; d_call: .; cdr3_nt: TGCGGTAGCAGCTTAGCCCGGGGGGCAGGGATCTACAATGAGCAGTTCTTC; cdr3_aa: CGSSLARGAGIYNEQFF
cdr3_length: 14; j_call: TRBJ2-3; clone_size: .; v_call: TRBV29-1; d_call: .; cdr3_nt: TGCAGTGTTTCCGGGACGGGAGCAGGAGATACGCAGTATTTT; cdr3_aa: CSVSGTGAGDTQYF
cdr3_length: 14; j_call: TRBJ2-7; clone_size: .; v_call: TRBV29-1; d_call: .; cdr3_nt: TGTAGCGTTCTCTCAGCGATTAGCATCTACGAGCAGTACTTC; cdr3_aa: CSVLSAISIYEQYF
cdr3_length: 15; j_call: TRBJ2-5; clone_size: .; v_call: TRBV6-1; d_call: .; cdr3_nt: TGTGCCAGCAATCGACAATGGTGGGGTCAAGAGACCCACTACTTC; cdr3_aa: CASNRQWWGQETHYF
cdr3_length: 13; j_call: TRBJ2-7; clone_size: large; v_call: TRBV29-1; d_call: TRBD1; cdr3_nt: TGCAGCGTTGCGGCGGGACAGGGGATCGAGCAGTACTTC; cdr3_aa: CSVAAGQGIEQYF
cdr3_length: 12; j_call: TRBJ1-3; clone_size: .; v_call: TRBV6-5; d_call: .; cdr3_nt: TGTGCCAGAATTAGAGACAGTCGGAGTATATATTTT; cdr3_aa: CARIRDSRSIYF
cdr3_length: 15; j_call: TRBJ2-2; clone_size: .; v_call: TRBV10-3; d_call: .; cdr3_nt: TGTGCCATCAGTGTATTAGCGGCGAACACCGGGAAGCTGTTTTTT; cdr3_aa: CAISVLAANTGKLFF